This T cell receptor (beta chain) emerged from a study of T cell clonality in common variable immunodeficiency (dated by TCRdb to about 2015). What the work shows at the level of the full study, not this receptor alone: Despite equal DNA input, controls averaged around 80,000 unique sequences per sample versus about 31,547 in CVID samples. Reportedly, TCRbeta sequences from CVID had fewer deletions and N-nucleotide insertions, and highly modified clones with 13 or more V deletions were absent from CVID. The authors noted that sequencing repertoires of T cell subpopulations would be needed to clarify what caused the increased clonality in CVID. Healthy controls shared more TCRbeta clones with each other than CVID subjects shared among themselves (p < 0.0001). Compared with healthy controls, CVID subjects showed increased TCRbeta clonality (t-test p = 0.018), a feature most characteristic of about a third of subjects. Correlations of repertoire features with clinical complications were constrained by heterogeneity among patients within the CVID cohort.

Equivalent amounts of genomic DNA from CVID and control samples were used as sequencing input. For every sample, a 60 bp segment covering the rearranged TCRbeta CDR3 region was amplified and then sequenced. TCRbeta amplification used the immunoSEQ assay, a bias-corrected multiplex PCR with high-throughput sequencing. For the original study's pipeline: Every unique nucleotide sequence was considered a clone and was annotated with V, D and J genes, copy number and frequency. Sequences were labeled productive if in frame, and non-productive if out of frame or containing stop codons. As previously described, clonality was calculated on the basis of Shannon's entropy. The predicted amino acid sequences of productive clones were used to derive mean CDR3 Kyte-Doolittle hydropathy. The R hclust function was used to hierarchically cluster scaled V gene usage with Manhattan distance and complete linkage. Sharing of clones by CDR3 amino acid sequence was evaluated through resampling of 12 repertoires per group over 100 rounds. The repertoires were screened for 55 to 75 published EBV-specific TCRbeta sequences and fewer than 300 published CMV-specific TCRbeta sequences. Two CVID samples yielding fewer than 10,000 sequences were excluded from analysis, leaving a few dozen CVID repertoires. In TCRdb, the immuneACCESS table is reduced to in-frame sequences with V and J assigned. These tables do not hold every clone; where another copy was compared, an unresolved V gene accounts for under half, and the others remain unexplained. V and J calls and clone size are copied from that table; D and trimming were computed from the DNA. Across this sample, some 50,000 clones were tabulated and none appeared just once. The leading ten clones occupy roughly 2% of the sample.

This clone was seen many times. Its recognized antigen is unknown. The CDR3 extends 3 residues past the end of the read, so its final part is completed from the germline J gene. Most of the CVID patients and most of the healthy controls were of Caucasian heritage. Heparinized peripheral whole blood samples of about 5 to 9 ml were collected from each donor. TCRbeta CDR3 repertoires were sequenced from genomic DNA of adults with common variable immune deficiency (CVID) and healthy adult controls. The control group was made up of about 22 healthy adult volunteers (roughly ten male and approximately twelve female) whose ages ranged from 23 to 66 years, with a mean age of nearly 35. Diluted blood was density-centrifuged over Hypaque 1077 or Ficoll-Paque to isolate peripheral blood mononuclear cells. Genomic DNA was obtained from unsorted mononuclear cells using either Qiagen column purification or a centrifugation-based method.

Inclusive of the bounding cysteine and phenylalanine, the CDR3 is 15 residues long. Part of the CDR3 DNA is given, 36 bases translated from base 1. V has 3 bases trimmed and J has 5 bases trimmed; junction bases matching no gene number 9. In the germline V gene (reference sequence), CDR1 corresponds to DFQATT and CDR2 to SNEGSKA. The origin of this receptor is a person aged 18 to 75 in good health. The material sequenced was peripheral blood mononuclear cells. The chain uses TRBV20-1 and TRBJ2-1; 8 central nucleotides agree with TRBD2. The DNA read from the CDR3 is TGCAGTGCTAGGGGTGATAGCGGGGCGAACAATGAG. It codes for CSARGDSGANNE. The whole CDR3 region reads CSARGDSGANNEQFF.